This T cell receptor (beta chain) was sequenced in a study of shared clonotypes between healthy human individuals. Study-wide background: The study used three CD4 naive, three CD4 memory, two CD8 naive and one CD8 memory plate per donor.

Repertoires were generated with immunoSEQ multiplex PCR, while TCRdb's copy carries only in-frame clones and drops some. The table has approximately 1.9 million clones, just over 90% seen once. Terminally differentiated effector memory CD45RA+ cells were excluded by CCR7 positive selection of CD45RO-negative cells. The donor population consisted of healthy HIV-negative adults with no recent acute infections or vaccinations. CDR3 length: 16 amino acids. The V and J ends lost 3 bases and 4 bases respectively, with 16 bases between them. Germline assignment: CDR1 LNHDA and CDR2 SQIVND (reference sequence).

The rearrangement links TRBV19 to TRBJ1-5; tentative D call: TRBD1 (5 bases). The sequenced sample was naive CD8+ T cells from PBMCs. This clonotype originated in a man between 18 and 29 years old in good health. Some clones in this sample may be carry-over from other donors' samples. CDR3 in DNA: TGTGCCAGTAGTATTGACAAAGGGGCGAGGAATCAGCCCCAGCATTTT. This gives the protein CASSIDKGARNQPQHF.